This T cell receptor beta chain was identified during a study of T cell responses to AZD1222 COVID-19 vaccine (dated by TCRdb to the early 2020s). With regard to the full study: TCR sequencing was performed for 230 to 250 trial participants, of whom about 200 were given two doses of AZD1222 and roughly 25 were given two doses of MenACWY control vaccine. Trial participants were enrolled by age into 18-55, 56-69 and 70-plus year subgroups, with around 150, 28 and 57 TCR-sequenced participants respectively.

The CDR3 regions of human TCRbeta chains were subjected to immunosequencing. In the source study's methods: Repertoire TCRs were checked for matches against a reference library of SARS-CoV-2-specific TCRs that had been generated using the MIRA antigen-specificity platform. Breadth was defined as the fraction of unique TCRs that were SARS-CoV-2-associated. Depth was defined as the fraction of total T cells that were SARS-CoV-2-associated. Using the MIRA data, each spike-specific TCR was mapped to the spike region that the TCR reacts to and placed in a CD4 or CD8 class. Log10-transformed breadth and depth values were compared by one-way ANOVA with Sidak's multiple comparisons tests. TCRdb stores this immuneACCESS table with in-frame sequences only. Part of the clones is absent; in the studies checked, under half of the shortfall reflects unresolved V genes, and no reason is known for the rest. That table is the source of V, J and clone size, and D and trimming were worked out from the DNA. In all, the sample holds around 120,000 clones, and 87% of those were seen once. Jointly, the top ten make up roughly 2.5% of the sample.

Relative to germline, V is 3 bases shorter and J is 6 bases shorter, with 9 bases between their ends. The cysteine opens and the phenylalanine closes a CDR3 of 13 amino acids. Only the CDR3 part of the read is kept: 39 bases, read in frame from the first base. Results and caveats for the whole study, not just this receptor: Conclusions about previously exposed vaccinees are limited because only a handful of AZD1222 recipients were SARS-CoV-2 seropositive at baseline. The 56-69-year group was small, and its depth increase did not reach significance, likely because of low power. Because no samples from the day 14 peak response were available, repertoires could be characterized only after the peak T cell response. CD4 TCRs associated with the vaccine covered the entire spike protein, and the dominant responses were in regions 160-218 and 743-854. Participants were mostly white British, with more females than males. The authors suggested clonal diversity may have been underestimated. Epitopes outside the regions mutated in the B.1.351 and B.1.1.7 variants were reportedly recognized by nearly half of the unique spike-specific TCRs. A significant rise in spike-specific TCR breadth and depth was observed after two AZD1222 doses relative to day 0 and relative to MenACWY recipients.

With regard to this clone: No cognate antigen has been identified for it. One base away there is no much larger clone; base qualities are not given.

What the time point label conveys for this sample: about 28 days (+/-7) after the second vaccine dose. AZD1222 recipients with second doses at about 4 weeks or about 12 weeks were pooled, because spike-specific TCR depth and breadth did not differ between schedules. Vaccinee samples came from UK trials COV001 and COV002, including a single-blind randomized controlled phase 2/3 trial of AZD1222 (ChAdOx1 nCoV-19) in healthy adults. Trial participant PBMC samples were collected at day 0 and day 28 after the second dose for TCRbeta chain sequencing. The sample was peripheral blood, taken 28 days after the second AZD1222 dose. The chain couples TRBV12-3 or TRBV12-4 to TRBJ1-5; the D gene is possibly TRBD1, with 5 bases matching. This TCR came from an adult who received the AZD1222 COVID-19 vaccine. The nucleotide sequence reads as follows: TGTGCCAGCAGTTTTGGGGGAGGTCAGCCCCAGCATTTT. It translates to CASSFGGGQPQHF.